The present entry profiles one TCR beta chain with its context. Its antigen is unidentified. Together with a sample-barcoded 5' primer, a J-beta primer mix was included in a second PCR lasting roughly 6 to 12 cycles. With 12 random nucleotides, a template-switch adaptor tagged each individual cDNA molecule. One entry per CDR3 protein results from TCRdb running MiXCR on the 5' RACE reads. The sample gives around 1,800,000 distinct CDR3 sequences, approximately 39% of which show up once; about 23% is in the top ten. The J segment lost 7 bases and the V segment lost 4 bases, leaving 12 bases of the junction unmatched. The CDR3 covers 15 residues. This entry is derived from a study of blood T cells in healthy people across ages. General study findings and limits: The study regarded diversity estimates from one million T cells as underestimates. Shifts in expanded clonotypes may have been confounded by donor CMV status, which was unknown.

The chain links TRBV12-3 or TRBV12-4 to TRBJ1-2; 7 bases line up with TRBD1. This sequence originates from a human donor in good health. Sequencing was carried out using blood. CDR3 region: CASSSPPDRALGYTF. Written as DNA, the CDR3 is TGTGCCAGCAGTTCCCCCCCTGACAGGGCTCTTGGCTACACCTTC.